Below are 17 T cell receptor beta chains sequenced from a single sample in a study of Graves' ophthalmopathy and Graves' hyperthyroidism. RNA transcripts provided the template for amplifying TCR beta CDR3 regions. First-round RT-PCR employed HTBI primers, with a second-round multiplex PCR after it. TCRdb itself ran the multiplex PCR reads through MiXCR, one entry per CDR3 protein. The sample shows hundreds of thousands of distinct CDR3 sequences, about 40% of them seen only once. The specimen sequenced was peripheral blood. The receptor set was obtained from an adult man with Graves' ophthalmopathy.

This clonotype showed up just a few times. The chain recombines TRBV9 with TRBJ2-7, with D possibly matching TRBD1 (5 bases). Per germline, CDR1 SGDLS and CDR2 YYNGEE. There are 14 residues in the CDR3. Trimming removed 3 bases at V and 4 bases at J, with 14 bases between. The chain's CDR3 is CASSAGSSLYEQYF. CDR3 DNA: TGTGCCAGCAGCGCAGGGTCCTCTCTTTACGAGCAGTACTTC.

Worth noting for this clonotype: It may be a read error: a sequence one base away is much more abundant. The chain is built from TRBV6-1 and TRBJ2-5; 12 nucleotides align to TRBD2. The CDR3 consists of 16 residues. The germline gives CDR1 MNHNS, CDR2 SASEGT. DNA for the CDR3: TGTGCCGGCAGTCCCAGGACTAGCGGGGCGAGGGAGACCCAGTACTTC. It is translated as CAGSPRTSGARETQYF.

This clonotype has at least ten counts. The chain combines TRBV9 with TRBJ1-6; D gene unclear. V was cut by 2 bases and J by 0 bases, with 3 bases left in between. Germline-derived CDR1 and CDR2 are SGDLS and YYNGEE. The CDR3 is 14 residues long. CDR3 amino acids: CASSVGSYNSPLHF. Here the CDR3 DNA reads TGTGCCAGCAGCGTCGGCTCCTATAATTCACCCCTCCACTTT.

The CDR3 bases are TGTGCCAGCAGTTACACGGGACAGCTGAACACTGAAGCTTTCTTT. Translation: CASSYTGQLNTEAFF. The chain couples TRBV6-6 to TRBJ1-1; 7 bases line up with TRBD1. CDR3 length: 15 amino acids. Germline V CDR1 and CDR2: MNHNY, SVGAGI (reference sequence). V lost 2 bases to trimming and J lost 0 bases; unmatched junction nucleotides: 3.

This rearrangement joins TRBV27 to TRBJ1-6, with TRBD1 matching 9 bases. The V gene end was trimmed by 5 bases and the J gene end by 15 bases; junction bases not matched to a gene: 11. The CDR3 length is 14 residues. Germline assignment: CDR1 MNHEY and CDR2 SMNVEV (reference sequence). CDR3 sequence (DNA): TGTGCCAGCAGTCCGGGACAGGGATTCTTTGGCCTCCACTTT. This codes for CASSPGQGFFGLHF.

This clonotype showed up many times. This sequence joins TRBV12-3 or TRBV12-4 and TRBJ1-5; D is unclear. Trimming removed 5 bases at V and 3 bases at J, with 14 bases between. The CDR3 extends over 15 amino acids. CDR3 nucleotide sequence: TGTGCCAGCAGTCCGGACCGATACCCCAATCAGCCCCAGCATTTT. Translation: CASSPDRYPNQPQHF.

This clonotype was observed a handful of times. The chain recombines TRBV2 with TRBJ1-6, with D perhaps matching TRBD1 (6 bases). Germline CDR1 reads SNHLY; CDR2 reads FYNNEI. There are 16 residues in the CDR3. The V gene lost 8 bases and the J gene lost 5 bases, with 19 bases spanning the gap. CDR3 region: CASSLQDSGNNSPLHF. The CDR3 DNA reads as TGTGCCAGCTCATTACAGGACAGCGGCAATAATTCACCCCTCCACTTT.

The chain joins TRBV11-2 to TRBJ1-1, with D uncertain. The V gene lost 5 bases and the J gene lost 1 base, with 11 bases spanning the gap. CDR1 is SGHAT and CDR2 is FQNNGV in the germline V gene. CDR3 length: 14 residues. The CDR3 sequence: CASSLAETNTEAFF. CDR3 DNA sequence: TGTGCCAGCAGCCTCGCCGAGACGAACACTGAAGCTTTCTTT.

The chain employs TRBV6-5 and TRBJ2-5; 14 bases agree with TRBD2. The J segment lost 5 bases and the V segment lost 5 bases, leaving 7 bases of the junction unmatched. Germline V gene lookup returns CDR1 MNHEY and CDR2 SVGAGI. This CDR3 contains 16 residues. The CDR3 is CASSRLAGGPGETQYF. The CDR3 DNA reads TGTGCCAGCAGTCGACTAGCGGGAGGGCCGGGGGAGACCCAGTACTTC.

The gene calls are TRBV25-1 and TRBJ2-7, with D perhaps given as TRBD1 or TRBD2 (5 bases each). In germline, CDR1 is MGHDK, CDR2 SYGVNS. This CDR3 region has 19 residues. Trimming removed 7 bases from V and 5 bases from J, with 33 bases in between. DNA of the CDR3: TGTGCCAGCACACCTCCGGCCAGCCCCCTGGGACCCCGCAGCCACGAGCAGTACTTC. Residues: CASTPPASPLGPRSHEQYF.

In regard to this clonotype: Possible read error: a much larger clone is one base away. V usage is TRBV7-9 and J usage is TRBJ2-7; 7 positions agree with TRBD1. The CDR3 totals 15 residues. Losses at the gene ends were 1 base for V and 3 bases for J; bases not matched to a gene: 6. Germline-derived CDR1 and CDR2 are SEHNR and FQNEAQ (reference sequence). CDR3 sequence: CASSLGRQGRYEQYF. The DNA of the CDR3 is TGTGCCAGCAGCTTAGGAAGACAGGGTCGCTACGAGCAGTACTTC.

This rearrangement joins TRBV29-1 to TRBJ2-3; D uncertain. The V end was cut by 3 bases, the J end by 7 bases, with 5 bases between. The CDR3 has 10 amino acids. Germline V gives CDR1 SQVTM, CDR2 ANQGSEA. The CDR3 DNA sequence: TGCAGCGTTGAGGGGAATACGCAGTATTTT. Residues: CSVEGNTQYF.

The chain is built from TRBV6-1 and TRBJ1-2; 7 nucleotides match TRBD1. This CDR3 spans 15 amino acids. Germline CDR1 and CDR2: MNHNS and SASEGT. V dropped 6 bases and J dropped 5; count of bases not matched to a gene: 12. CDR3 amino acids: CASRPLTGLGYGYTF. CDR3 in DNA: TGTGCCAGCAGACCCCTGACAGGGCTCGGGTATGGCTACACCTTC.

CDR3 amino acids: CASIRGTPGQGSYEQYF. DNA of the CDR3: TGTGCCAGCATCAGGGGAACCCCGGGACAGGGGTCCTACGAGCAGTACTTC. The chain recombines TRBV2 with TRBJ2-7, with 10 bases aligning to TRBD1. Germline V gives CDR1 SNHLY, CDR2 FYNNEI. Trimming took 7 bases from V and 1 from J; bases not matched to a gene: 13. The CDR3 contains 17 residues.

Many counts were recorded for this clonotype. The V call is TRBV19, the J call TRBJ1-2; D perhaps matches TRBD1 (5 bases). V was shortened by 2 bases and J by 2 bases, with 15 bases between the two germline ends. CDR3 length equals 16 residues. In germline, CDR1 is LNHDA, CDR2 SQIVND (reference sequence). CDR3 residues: CASSIFGVGRNYGYTF. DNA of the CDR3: TGTGCCAGTAGTATATTCGGTGTGGGACGAAACTATGGCTACACCTTC.

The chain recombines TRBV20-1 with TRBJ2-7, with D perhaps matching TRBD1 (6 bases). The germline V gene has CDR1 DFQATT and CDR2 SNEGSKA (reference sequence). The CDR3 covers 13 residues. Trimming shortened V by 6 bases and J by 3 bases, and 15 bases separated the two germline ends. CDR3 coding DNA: TGCAGTGCATCCCGGGACATAGGCTACGAGCAGTACTTC. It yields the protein CSASRDIGYEQYF.

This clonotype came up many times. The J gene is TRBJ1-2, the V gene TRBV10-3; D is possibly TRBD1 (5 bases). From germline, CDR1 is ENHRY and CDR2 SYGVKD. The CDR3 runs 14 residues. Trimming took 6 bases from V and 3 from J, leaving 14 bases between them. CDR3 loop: CAISRDKVDYGYTF. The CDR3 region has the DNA TGTGCCATCAGCAGGGATAAGGTCGACTATGGCTACACCTTC.